This T cell receptor (beta chain) was profiled in a study of type 1 regulatory T cells. Turning to the study itself: An in vitro protocol generated T-allo10, a Tr1-enriched, alloantigen-specific CD4 T cell product.

TCRdb re-derived calls from the reads in MiXCR, one entry per CDR3 protein. The sample records some 6,000 distinct CDR3 sequences, under 35% being singletons. The CDR3 length is 14 residues. V was pared by 1 base and J by 9 bases, with 13 bases between. CDR1 and CDR2 from the germline V gene are LGHNA and YNFKEQ. In its sample, this clonotype ranks as large. The antigen is not known. The TCR originated in a human donor in good health. The sample consisted of cultured T cells, either the whole culture or a sorted T cell fraction (not recorded which). Subset in this sample: Tr1-enriched cell product generated in vitro against host alloantigens. The chain carries TRBV4-2 and TRBJ2-1; maybe TRBD2 (6 bases). The CDR3 sequence is CASSQAGGVIEQFF. The DNA for the CDR3 is TGTGCCAGCAGCCAAGCCGGAGGGGTTATTGAGCAGTTCTTC.